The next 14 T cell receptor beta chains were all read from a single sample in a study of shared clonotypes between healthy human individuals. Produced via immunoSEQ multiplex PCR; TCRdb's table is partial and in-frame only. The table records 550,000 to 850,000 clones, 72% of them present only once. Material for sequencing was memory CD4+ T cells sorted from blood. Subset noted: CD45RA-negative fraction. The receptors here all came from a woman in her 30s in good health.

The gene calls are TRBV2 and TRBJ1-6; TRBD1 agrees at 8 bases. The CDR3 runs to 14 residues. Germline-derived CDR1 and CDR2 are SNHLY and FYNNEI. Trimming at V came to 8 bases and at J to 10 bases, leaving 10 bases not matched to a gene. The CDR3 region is CASSDRAPRSPLHF. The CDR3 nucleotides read TGTGCCAGCTCGGACAGGGCCCCGAGGTCACCCCTCCACTTT.

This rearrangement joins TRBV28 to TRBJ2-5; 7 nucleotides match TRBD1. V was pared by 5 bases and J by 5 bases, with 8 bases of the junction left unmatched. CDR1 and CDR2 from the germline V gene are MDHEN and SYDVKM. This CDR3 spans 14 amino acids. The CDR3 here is CASSPRQGSETQYF. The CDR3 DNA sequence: TGTGCCAGCAGTCCAAGACAGGGATCGGAGACCCAGTACTTC.

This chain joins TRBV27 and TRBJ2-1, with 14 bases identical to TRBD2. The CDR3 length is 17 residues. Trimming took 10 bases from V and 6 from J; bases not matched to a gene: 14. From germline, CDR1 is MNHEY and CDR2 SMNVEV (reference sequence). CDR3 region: CATTPPLGLAGANEQFF. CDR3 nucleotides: TGTGCCACCACCCCGCCGCTGGGACTAGCGGGAGCCAATGAGCAGTTCTTC.

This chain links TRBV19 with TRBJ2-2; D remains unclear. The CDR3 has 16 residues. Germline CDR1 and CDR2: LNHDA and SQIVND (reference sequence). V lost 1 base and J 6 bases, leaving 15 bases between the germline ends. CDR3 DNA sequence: TGTGCCAGTAGTATAGCGTCCCGCCTCGGGTCCGGGGAGCTGTTTTTT. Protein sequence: CASSIASRLGSGELFF.

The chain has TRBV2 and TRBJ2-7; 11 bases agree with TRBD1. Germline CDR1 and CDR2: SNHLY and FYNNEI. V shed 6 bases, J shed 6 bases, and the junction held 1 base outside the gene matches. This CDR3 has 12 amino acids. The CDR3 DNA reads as TGTGCCAGCAGGGACAGGGGGCGCGAGCAGTACTTC. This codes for CASRDRGREQYF.

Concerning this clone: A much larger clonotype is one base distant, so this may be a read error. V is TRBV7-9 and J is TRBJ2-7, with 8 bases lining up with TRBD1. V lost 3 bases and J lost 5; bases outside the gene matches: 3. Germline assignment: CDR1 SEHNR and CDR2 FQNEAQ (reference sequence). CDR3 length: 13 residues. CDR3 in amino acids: CASSLDREHEQYF. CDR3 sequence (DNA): TGTGCCAGCAGCTTGGACAGGGAGCACGAGCAGTACTTC.

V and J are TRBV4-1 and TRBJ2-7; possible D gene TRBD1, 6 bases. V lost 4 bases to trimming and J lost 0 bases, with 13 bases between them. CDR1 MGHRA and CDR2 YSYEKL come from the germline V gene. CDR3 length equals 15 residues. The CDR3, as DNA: TGCGCCAGCAGCCGAGGACAGACGAGCTCCTACGAGCAGTACTTC. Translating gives CASSRGQTSSYEQYF.

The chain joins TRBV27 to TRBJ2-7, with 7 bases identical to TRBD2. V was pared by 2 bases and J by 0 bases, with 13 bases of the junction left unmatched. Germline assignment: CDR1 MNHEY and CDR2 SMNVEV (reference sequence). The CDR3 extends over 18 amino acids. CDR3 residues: CASSLRPPLRENSYEQYF. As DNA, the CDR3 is TGTGCCAGCAGTTTAAGGCCCCCATTGCGGGAGAACTCCTACGAGCAGTACTTC.

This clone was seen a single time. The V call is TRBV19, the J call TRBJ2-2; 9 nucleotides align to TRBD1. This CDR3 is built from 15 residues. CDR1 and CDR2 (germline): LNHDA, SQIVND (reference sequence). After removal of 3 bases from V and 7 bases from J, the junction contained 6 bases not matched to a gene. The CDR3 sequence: CASSIRTGEIGELFF. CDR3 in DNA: TGTGCCAGTAGTATCCGGACAGGGGAAATCGGGGAGCTGTTTTTT.

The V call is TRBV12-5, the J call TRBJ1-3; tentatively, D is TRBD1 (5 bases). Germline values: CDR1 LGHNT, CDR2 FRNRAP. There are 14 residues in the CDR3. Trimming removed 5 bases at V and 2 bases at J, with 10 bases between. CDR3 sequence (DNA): TGTGCTAGTGGTATATGGGGGGCTGGAAACACCATATATTTT. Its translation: CASGIWGAGNTIYF.

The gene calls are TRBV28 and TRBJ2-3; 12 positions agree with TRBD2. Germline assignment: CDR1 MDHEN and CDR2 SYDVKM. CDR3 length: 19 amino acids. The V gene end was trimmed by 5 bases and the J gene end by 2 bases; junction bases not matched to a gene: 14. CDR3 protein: CASSQLAGGPRGPTDTQYF. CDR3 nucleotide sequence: TGTGCCAGCAGTCAACTAGCGGGAGGCCCGCGGGGGCCCACAGATACGCAGTATTTT.

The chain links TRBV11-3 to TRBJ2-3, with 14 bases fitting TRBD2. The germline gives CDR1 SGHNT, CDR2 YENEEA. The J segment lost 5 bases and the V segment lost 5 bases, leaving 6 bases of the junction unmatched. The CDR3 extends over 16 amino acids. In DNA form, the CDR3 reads TGTGCCAGCAGCCAGGGACTAGCGGGAGCTAAAGATACGCAGTATTTT. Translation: CASSQGLAGAKDTQYF.

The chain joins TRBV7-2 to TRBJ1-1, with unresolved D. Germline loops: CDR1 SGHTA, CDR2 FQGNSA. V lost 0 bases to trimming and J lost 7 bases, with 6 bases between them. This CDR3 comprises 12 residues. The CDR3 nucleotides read TGTGCCAGCAGCTTAGCGGGCCTTGAAGCTTTCTTT. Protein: CASSLAGLEAFF.

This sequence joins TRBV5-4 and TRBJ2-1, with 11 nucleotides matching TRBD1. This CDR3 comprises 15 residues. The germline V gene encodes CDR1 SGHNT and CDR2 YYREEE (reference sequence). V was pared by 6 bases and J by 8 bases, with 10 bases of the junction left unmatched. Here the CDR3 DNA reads TGTGCCAGCAAATTCGGGACAGGGGGGGGCGATGAGCAGTTCTTC. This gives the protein CASKFGTGGGDEQFF.